This T cell receptor beta chain is drawn from a study of blood T cell repertoires in COVID-19. Across the study: There were acute and convalescent COVID-19 samples, and they came from the United States, Italy and Spain. PBMCs, B-cell-depleted T cells, or T cells provided the cDNA or gDNA that made up the material.

In the original analysis: Estimated nucleated cell counts came from reference gene primer amplification. The assay was immunoSEQ multiplex PCR, and TCRdb's table has in-frame clones only and misses some. V and J calls and clone size are those listed in that table; D and trimming were worked out from the DNA. The data show some 64,000 clones, about 80% seen once. This CDR3 contains 15 residues. Germline CDR1 reads ENHRY; CDR2 reads SYGVKD. With 5 bases clipped from V and 8 bases from J, the junction kept 9 bases outside the gene matches. The sequenced sample consisted of peripheral blood. This TCR was sampled from an elderly man with active or convalescent COVID-19. The chain combines TRBV10-3 with TRBJ2-1; the match to TRBD1 covers 10 bases. In nucleotides, the CDR3 is TGTGCCATCAGTCCCCGGGACAGGGGTTCAGATGAGCAGTTCTTC. Translating it yields CAISPRDRGSDEQFF.